The 18 T cell receptor beta chains reported below all come from one sample, sequenced in a study of blood T cell repertoires in COVID-19. Here immunoSEQ multiplex PCR was the method, and the copy in TCRdb shows in-frame clones only, minus some. The sample includes 120,000 or so clones, 80% to 90% seen only once; the top ten take about 5.5%. Sample: peripheral blood. All receptors derive from a man older than 75 with active or convalescent COVID-19.

The table lists this clone with a few counts. The chain has TRBV10-1 and TRBJ1-5; TRBD1 is a possible D gene (5 bases). Trimming stripped 6 bases from V and 0 bases from J, with 12 bases between. The CDR3 sequence is 15 residues long. Germline values: CDR1 WNHNN, CDR2 SYGVQD (reference sequence). CDR3 residues: CASRPLQGSNQPQHF. The CDR3 bases are TGCGCCAGCAGGCCGCTGCAGGGTAGCAATCAGCCCCAGCATTTT.

V gene TRBV6-5 combines with J gene TRBJ1-5, with TRBD1 matching over 9 bases. The V and J ends lost 8 bases and 3 bases, in that order; junction bases with no gene match: 5. The CDR3 extends over 14 amino acids. Germline V CDR1 and CDR2: MNHEY, SVGAGI. This chain's CDR3 is CASGDRETNQPQHF. DNA of the CDR3: TGTGCCAGCGGGGACAGGGAGACCAATCAGCCCCAGCATTTT.

This rearrangement joins TRBV29-1 to TRBJ1-2; 8 bases agree with TRBD1. Germline V gene lookup returns CDR1 SQVTM and CDR2 ANQGSEA. J lost 2 bases, V lost 8 bases, and 7 bases had no gene match. The CDR3 consists of 13 residues. This CDR3 reads CSLKTGDNYGYTF. Written as DNA, the CDR3 is TGCAGCCTAAAGACAGGGGACAACTATGGCTACACCTTC.

This chain uses TRBV5-5 with TRBJ2-7; D is unclear. In germline, CDR1 is SGHKS, CDR2 YYEKEE (reference sequence). Trimming stripped 0 bases from V and 1 base from J, with 11 bases between. CDR3 length: 15 amino acids. The DNA of the CDR3 is TGTGCCAGCAGCTTGGCGACATCCTCTTCCTACGAGCAGTACTTC. It is translated as CASSLATSSSYEQYF.

The V and J genes are TRBV5-1 and TRBJ1-1; D remains unclear. Germline CDR1 and CDR2: SGHRS and YFSETQ. V dropped 0 bases and J dropped 0 bases, with 12 bases sitting between them. The CDR3 contains 16 residues. CDR3 loop: CASSLGMSAMNTEAFF. In nucleotides, the CDR3 is TGCGCCAGCAGCTTGGGTATGAGTGCCATGAACACTGAAGCTTTCTTT.

The CDR3 sequence is CASSQSDSEDTQYF. The CDR3 coding sequence is TGCGCCAGCAGCCAATCCGACTCCGAGGATACGCAGTATTTT. V usage is TRBV4-3 and J usage is TRBJ2-3, with D unresolved. With 2 bases removed from V and 6 bases from J, the gap between germline ends came to 12 bases. This CDR3 has 14 amino acids. CDR1 is LGHNA and CDR2 is YSLEER in the germline V gene.

This clone appeared once. This chain uses TRBV7-9 with TRBJ2-1; 7 bases line up with TRBD2. CDR3 length: 13 amino acids. The V and J ends lost 5 bases and 5 bases, in that order; junction bases with no gene match: 3. CDR1 is SEHNR, CDR2 FQNEAQ, per germline (reference sequence). Here the CDR3 DNA reads TGTGCCAGCAGCCTAGGGACTAACAATGAGCAGTTCTTC. It specifies CASSLGTNNEQFF.

The rearrangement uses TRBV28 and TRBJ2-7, with 10 bases aligning to TRBD2. CDR1 and CDR2 from the germline V gene are MDHEN and SYDVKM. The J segment lost 4 bases and the V segment lost 6 bases, leaving 6 bases of the junction unmatched. The CDR3 runs 14 residues. The CDR3: CASSRTSGGYEQYF. The DNA for the CDR3 is TGTGCCAGCAGCCGGACTAGCGGAGGTTACGAGCAGTACTTC. The variable domain in full, completed from reference TRBV28 and TRBJ2-7, reads DVKVTQSSRYLVKRTGEKVFLECVQDMDHENMFWYRQDPGLGLRLIYFSYDVKMKEKGDIPEGYSVSREKKERFSLILESASTNQTSMYLCASSRTSGGYEQYFGPGTRLTVT.

The chain couples TRBV6-5 to TRBJ2-5, with TRBD1 matching 11 bases. The germline V gene has CDR1 MNHEY and CDR2 SVGAGI. V shed 5 bases and J 5 bases; nucleotides not matched to a gene: 7. The CDR3 runs to 15 residues. The CDR3 reads CASSNLGQGGETQYF. The CDR3 nucleotides are TGTGCCAGCAGTAACTTGGGACAGGGGGGGGAGACCCAGTACTTC.

This clone has a single count. The J gene is TRBJ2-5, the V gene TRBV27; 9 nucleotides line up with TRBD1. Germline V gene lookup returns CDR1 MNHEY and CDR2 SMNVEV (reference sequence). This CDR3 is built from 15 residues. The V segment lost 5 bases and the J segment 6 bases; nucleotides outside the gene matches: 10. Here the CDR3 reads CASSKITGGEKTQYF. The CDR3 DNA reads as TGTGCCAGCAGTAAAATTACAGGGGGCGAAAAGACCCAGTACTTC.

The chain carries TRBV7-2 and TRBJ1-2, with D perhaps TRBD1 (5 bases). Trimming shortened V by 1 base and J by 7 bases, and 10 bases separated the two germline ends. The CDR3 has 13 amino acids. Germline V gene lookup returns CDR1 SGHTA and CDR2 FQGNSA. The CDR3 spells CASSLGSGIGYTF. CDR3 bases: TGTGCCAGCAGCTTAGGGTCAGGGATTGGCTACACCTTC.

This clone occurred a few times. The V gene is TRBV25-1, the J gene TRBJ2-3; the match to TRBD2 covers 9 bases. This CDR3 spans 17 amino acids. The germline gives CDR1 MGHDK, CDR2 SYGVNS. Trimming cost V 3 bases and J 0 bases; bases outside gene matches: 7. The CDR3 sequence is CASSELAGPSSTDTQYF. CDR3 DNA sequence: TGTGCCAGCAGTGAGCTAGCGGGGCCTTCTAGCACAGATACGCAGTATTTT.

The chain combines TRBV27 with TRBJ2-7; the D gene is possibly TRBD2 (5 bases). The CDR3 has 12 residues. Germline-derived CDR1 and CDR2 are MNHEY and SMNVEV (reference sequence). The germline V and J ends were trimmed by 5 bases and 0 bases, with 5 bases remaining between them. In nucleotides, the CDR3 is TGTGCCAGCAGTGAGGGCTCCTACGAGCAGTACTTC. The encoded protein is CASSEGSYEQYF.

In DNA form, the CDR3 reads TGTGCCAGCAGCTTAACTAGTATCACTGAGCAGTTCTTC. This sequence encodes CASSLTSITEQFF. This rearrangement joins TRBV7-3 to TRBJ2-1; D gene ambiguous. The CDR3 spans 13 residues. V gave up 0 bases and J gave up 9 bases, with 9 bases separating them. Germline CDR1 is SGHTA and CDR2 is FQGTGA.

J is TRBJ2-2 and V is TRBV10-3; 7 bases match TRBD1. The V segment lost 4 bases and the J segment 7 bases; nucleotides outside the gene matches: 12. The V gene's germline CDR1 is ENHRY and CDR2 SYGVKD. CDR3 length: 16 residues. DNA of the CDR3: TGTGCCATCAGTGCGGGACAGAGAGTAGGATACGGGGAGCTGTTTTTT. This encodes CAISAGQRVGYGELFF.

The chain recombines TRBV2 with TRBJ1-2; TRBD1 matches at 7 bases. The V segment lost 7 bases and the J segment 4 bases; nucleotides outside the gene matches: 9. Germline V gene lookup returns CDR1 SNHLY and CDR2 FYNNEI. This CDR3 is built from 14 residues. CDR3 DNA: TGTGCCAGCAAGGGGGCAGGGTTGGGCTATGGCTACACCTTC. This sequence encodes CASKGAGLGYGYTF.

The CDR3 nucleotides are TGTGCCAGCAGATCAGGGGATCAGCCCCAGCATTTT. Its protein is CASRSGDQPQHF. V gene TRBV6-5 combines with J gene TRBJ1-5; TRBD1 is a possible D gene (6 bases). The CDR3 contains 12 residues. From germline, CDR1 is MNHEY and CDR2 SVGAGI. V gave up 6 bases and J gave up 5 bases, with 8 bases separating them.

This clone was picked up a small number of times. This specimen includes other DNA sequences encoding the same CDR3. The gene calls are TRBV18 and TRBJ2-7; 8 nucleotides match TRBD1. The CDR3 loop spans 15 amino acids. Germline values: CDR1 KGHSH, CDR2 LQKENI. V shed 3 bases, J shed 3 bases, and the junction held 7 bases outside the gene matches. This CDR3 reads CASSPPGGTSYEQYF. CDR3 DNA: TGTGCCAGCTCACCCCCAGGGGGCACAAGCTACGAGCAGTACTTC.